A single sample is the source of the 10 T cell receptor beta chains below, sequenced in a study of T cell repertoires in cytomegalovirus infection. These receptors are not linked to any known antigen. TCRdb re-called the reads with MiXCR, one entry per CDR3 protein. The sample consists of a few hundred thousand distinct CDR3 sequences, 40% of them appearing once. The sample consisted of cultured PBMCs, taken from culture after CMV antigen stimulation. Receptors were obtained from a human donor in good health (CMV status not recorded). Some clones in this sample may be carry-over from other donors' samples.

The sample holds a few counts of this clonotype. CDR3 in DNA: TGTGCCAGCAGTACGGGGACTCCCCATGGCTACACCTTC. It specifies CASSTGTPHGYTF. This chain uses TRBV27 with TRBJ1-2, with D perhaps matching TRBD1 (5 bases). The V end lost 5 bases, the J end lost 6 bases, and 13 bases lay between the germline ends. This CDR3 has 13 residues. The germline V gene has CDR1 MNHEY and CDR2 SMNVEV (reference sequence).

The V call is TRBV28, the J call TRBJ1-2; 10 bases line up with TRBD1. Germline loops: CDR1 MDHEN, CDR2 SYDVKM. The trim removed 8 bases at V and 0 bases at J, leaving 6 bases unmatched. This CDR3 region has 15 residues. The CDR3 DNA reads as TGTGCCAGCCGGGACAGGGGTGGCACTAACTATGGCTACACCTTC. Protein product: CASRDRGGTNYGYTF.

The J gene is TRBJ2-1, the V gene TRBV6-2 or TRBV6-3; D is uncertain. This CDR3 region has 15 residues. V lost 6 bases to trimming and J lost 0 bases, with 12 bases between them. Germline loops: CDR1 MNHEY, CDR2 SVGEGT. The CDR3 is CASRSRVRSYNEQFF. CDR3 coding DNA: TGTGCCAGCAGGAGCCGGGTCCGCTCCTACAATGAGCAGTTCTTC.

This chain joins TRBV20-1 and TRBJ2-1; D ambiguous. Germline V gene data show CDR1 as DFQATT and CDR2 as SNEGSKA (reference sequence). V was trimmed by 0 bases and J by 6 bases, leaving 15 bases between them. The CDR3 extends over 15 amino acids. CDR3 nucleotides: TGCAGTGCTAGAGATGGCCTAGTACTGATCAATGAGCAGTTCTTC. Its translation is CSARDGLVLINEQFF.

This chain connects TRBV11-2 to TRBJ2-1; D may be TRBD2 (7 bases). The germline V gene has CDR1 SGHAT and CDR2 FQNNGV. V was pared by 8 bases and J by 2 bases, with 16 bases between. This CDR3 comprises 15 residues. The CDR3 nucleotides read TGTGCCAGCGGGGGAGGGGGACGAACCTACAATGAGCAGTTCTTC. Its translation is CASGGGGRTYNEQFF.

This clonotype has a handful of counts. This chain connects TRBV7-2 to TRBJ2-1, with D possibly matching TRBD2 (7 bases). Trimming stripped 5 bases from V and 7 bases from J, with 21 bases between. From germline, CDR1 is SGHTA and CDR2 FQGNSA. This CDR3 contains 16 residues. CDR3 region: CASSNTGRGVVNEQFF. The DNA of the CDR3 is TGTGCCAGCAGCAACACAGGGAGGGGGGTGGTGAATGAGCAGTTCTTC.

This clonotype was seen a handful of times. The rearrangement links TRBV6-6 to TRBJ2-7, with 7 bases matching TRBD1. Unmatched junction bases numbered 6, after V lost 5 bases and J lost 2 bases. The germline gives CDR1 MNHNY, CDR2 SVGAGI (reference sequence). This CDR3 comprises 14 residues. CDR3 in DNA: TGTGCCAGCAGTGCCCGACAGGGTGCCTACGAGCAGTACTTC. It yields the protein CASSARQGAYEQYF.

The chain combines TRBV6-6 with TRBJ2-7; D is unclear. CDR3 size: 12 residues. CDR1 is MNHNY, CDR2 SVGAGI, per germline (reference sequence). Trimming cost V 0 bases and J 7 bases, with 7 bases left between them. The CDR3 is CASSYSLEEQYF. DNA of the CDR3: TGTGCCAGCAGTTACTCCTTAGAAGAGCAGTACTTC.

V usage is TRBV3-1 and J usage is TRBJ2-7; TRBD2 aligns across 9 bases. The CDR3 consists of 15 residues. Germline CDR1 is LGHDT and CDR2 is YNNKEL (reference sequence). V shed 1 base and J 2 bases; nucleotides not matched to a gene: 3. CDR3 sequence: CASSQGSGGTYEQYF. The CDR3 coding sequence is TGTGCCAGCAGCCAAGGTAGCGGGGGTACCTACGAGCAGTACTTC.

This clonotype has at least ten counts. The J gene is TRBJ1-4, the V gene TRBV7-6, with unresolved D. CDR1 is SGHVS and CDR2 is FNYEAQ in the germline V gene. The CDR3 runs to 15 residues. Between the trimmed V and J ends, which lost 2 bases and 1 base, there was a span of 8 bases. Here the CDR3 reads CASSLSAGTNEKLFF. Here the CDR3 DNA reads TGTGCCAGCAGCTTATCGGCAGGAACTAATGAAAAACTGTTTTTT.